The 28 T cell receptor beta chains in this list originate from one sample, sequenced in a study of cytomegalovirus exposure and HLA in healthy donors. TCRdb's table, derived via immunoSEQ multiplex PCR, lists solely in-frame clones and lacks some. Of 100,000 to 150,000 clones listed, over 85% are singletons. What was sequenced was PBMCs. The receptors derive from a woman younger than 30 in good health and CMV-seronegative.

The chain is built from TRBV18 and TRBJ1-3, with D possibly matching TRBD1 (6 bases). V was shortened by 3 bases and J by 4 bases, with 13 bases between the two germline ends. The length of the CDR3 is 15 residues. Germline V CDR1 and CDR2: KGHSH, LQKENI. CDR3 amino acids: CASSPDSHRGNTIYF. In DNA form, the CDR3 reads TGTGCCAGCTCACCGGACAGTCATAGAGGAAACACCATATATTTT. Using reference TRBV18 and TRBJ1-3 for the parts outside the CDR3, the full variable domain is NAGVMQNPRHLVRRRGQEARLRCSPMKGHSHVYWYRQLPEEGLKFMVYLQKENIIDESGMPKERFSAEFPKEGPSILRIQQVVRGDSAAYFCASSPDSHRGNTIYFGEGSWLTVV.

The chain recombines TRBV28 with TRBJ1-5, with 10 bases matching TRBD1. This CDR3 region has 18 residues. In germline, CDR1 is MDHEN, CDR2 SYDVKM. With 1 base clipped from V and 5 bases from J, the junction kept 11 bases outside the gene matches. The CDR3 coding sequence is TGTGCCAGCAGTTTATTGTCGACAGGGGGCTGGAACGATCAGCCCCAGCATTTT. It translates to CASSLLSTGGWNDQPQHF.

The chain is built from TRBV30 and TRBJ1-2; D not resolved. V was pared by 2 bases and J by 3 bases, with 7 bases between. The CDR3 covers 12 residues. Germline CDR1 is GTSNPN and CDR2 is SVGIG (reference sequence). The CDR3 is CAWSMEDYGYTF. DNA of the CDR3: TGTGCCTGGAGTATGGAGGACTATGGCTACACCTTC.

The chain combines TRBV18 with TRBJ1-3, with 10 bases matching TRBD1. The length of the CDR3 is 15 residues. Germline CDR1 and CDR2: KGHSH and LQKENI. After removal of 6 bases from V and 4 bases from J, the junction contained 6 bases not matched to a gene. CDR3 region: CASSRQGASGNTIYF. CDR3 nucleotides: TGTGCCAGCTCCAGACAGGGGGCGAGCGGAAACACCATATATTTT.

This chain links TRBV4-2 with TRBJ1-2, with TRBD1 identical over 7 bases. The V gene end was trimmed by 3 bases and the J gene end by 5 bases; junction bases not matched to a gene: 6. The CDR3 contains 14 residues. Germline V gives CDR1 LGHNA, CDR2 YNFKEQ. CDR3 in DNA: TGTGCCAGCAGCCAGGCCGGGACAGATTATGGCTACACCTTC. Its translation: CASSQAGTDYGYTF.

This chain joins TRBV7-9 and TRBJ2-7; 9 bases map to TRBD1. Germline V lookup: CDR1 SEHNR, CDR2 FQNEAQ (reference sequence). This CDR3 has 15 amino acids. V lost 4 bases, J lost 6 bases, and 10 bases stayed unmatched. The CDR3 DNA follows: TGTGCCAGCAGCTCGTCCGGGACAGGGTGGTCCGAGCAGTACTTC. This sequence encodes CASSSSGTGWSEQYF.

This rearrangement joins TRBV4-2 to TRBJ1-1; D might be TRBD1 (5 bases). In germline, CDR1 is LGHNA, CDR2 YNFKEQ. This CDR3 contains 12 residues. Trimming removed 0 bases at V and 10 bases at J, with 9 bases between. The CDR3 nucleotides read TGTGCCAGCAGCCAAGAAGCAGGGCCAGCTTTCTTT. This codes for CASSQEAGPAFF.

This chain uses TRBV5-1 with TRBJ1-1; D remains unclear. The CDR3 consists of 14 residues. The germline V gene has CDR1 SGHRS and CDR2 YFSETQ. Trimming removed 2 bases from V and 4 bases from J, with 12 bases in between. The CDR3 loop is CASSFQSAGTEAFF. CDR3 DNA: TGCGCCAGCAGCTTTCAGTCCGCGGGCACTGAAGCTTTCTTT. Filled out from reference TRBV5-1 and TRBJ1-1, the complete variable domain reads KAGVTQTPRYLIKTRGQQVTLSCSPISGHRSVSWYQQTPGQGLQFLFEYFSETQRNKGNFPGRFSGRQFSNSRSEMNVSTLELGDSALYLCASSFQSAGTEAFFGQGTRLTVV.

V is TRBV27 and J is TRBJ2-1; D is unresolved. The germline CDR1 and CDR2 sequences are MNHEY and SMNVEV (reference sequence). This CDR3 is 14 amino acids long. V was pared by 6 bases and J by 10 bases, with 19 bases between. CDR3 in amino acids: CASRGSSLGWEQFF. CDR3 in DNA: TGTGCCAGCAGGGGTAGCTCCCTAGGATGGGAGCAGTTCTTC.

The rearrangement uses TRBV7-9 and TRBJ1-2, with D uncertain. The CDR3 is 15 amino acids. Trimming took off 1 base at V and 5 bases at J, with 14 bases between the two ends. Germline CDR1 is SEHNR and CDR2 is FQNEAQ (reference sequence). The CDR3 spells CASSLGTPEKYGYTF. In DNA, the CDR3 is TGTGCCAGCAGCTTAGGTACGCCGGAGAAGTATGGCTACACCTTC.

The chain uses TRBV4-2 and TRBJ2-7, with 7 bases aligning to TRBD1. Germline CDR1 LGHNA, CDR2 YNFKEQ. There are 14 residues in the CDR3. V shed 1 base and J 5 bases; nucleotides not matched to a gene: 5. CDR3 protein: CASSQAQGSNEQYF. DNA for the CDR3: TGTGCCAGCAGCCAAGCACAGGGGAGTAACGAGCAGTACTTC.

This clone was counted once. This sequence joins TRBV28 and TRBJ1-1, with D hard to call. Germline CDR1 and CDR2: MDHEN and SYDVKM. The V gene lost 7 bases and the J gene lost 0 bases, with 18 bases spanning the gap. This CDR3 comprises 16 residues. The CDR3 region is CASTGAGLGMNTEAFF. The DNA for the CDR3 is TGTGCCAGCACCGGAGCGGGGTTGGGGATGAACACTGAAGCTTTCTTT.

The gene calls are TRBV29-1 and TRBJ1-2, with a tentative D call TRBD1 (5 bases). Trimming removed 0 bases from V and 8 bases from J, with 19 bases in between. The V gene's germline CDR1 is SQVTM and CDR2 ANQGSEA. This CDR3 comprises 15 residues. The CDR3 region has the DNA TGCAGCGTTGAAGACCGTCTCCCAGGGTCTTCGGGCTACACCTTC. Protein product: CSVEDRLPGSSGYTF.

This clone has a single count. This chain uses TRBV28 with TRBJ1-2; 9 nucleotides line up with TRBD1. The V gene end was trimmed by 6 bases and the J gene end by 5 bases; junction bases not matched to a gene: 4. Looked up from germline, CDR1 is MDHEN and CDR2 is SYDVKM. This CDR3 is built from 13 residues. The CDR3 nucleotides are TGTGCCAGCAGGGGGGGACAGGGTTATGGCTACACCTTC. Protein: CASRGGQGYGYTF.

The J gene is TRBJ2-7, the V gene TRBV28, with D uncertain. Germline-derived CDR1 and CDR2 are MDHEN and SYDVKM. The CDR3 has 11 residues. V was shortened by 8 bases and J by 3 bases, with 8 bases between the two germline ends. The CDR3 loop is CASESGYEQYF. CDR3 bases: TGTGCCAGCGAATCAGGCTACGAGCAGTACTTC.

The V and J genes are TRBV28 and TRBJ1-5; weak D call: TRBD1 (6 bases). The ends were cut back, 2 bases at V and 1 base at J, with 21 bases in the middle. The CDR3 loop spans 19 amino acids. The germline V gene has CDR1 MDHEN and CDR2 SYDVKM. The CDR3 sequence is CASSLSPSRRGLSNQPQHF. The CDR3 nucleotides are TGTGCCAGCAGTTTAAGCCCATCACGGCGGGGGCTGAGCAATCAGCCCCAGCATTTT.

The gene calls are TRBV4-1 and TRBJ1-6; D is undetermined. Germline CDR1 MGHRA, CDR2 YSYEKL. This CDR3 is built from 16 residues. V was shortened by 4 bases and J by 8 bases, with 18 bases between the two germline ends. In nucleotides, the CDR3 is TGCGCCAGCAGCCTGGGTAGGGCGGCGGGCCATTCACCCCTCCACTTT. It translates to CASSLGRAAGHSPLHF.

The CDR3 reads CASSLNRNSNQPQHF. For the CDR3, the DNA is TGTGCCAGCAGCCTAAACAGGAATAGCAATCAGCCCCAGCATTTT. This chain connects TRBV6-5 to TRBJ1-5; D may be TRBD1 (5 bases). CDR3 length: 15 amino acids. Trimming stripped 6 bases from V and 0 bases from J, with 12 bases between. Germline assignment: CDR1 MNHEY and CDR2 SVGAGI.

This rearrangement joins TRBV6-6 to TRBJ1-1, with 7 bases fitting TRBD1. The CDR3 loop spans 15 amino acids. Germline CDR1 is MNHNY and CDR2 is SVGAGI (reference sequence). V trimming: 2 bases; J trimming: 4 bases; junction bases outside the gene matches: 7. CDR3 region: CASSYRQGPGTEAFF. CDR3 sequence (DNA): TGTGCCAGCAGTTACCGACAGGGCCCTGGCACTGAAGCTTTCTTT.

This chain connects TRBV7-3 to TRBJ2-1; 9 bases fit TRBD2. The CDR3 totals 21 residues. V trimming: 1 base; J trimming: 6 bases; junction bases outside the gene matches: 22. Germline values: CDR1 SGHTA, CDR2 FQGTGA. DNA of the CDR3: TGTGCCAGCAGCTTAAGGGGCCTGGGGGGAAGGCGGGAGGGCCAAGGCAATGAGCAGTTCTTC. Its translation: CASSLRGLGGRREGQGNEQFF.

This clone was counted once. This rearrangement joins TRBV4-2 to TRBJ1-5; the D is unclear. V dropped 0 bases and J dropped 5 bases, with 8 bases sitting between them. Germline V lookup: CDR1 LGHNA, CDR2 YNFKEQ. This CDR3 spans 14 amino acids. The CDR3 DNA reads TGTGCCAGCAGCCAAGATGTGAGTTATCAGCCCCAGCATTTT. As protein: CASSQDVSYQPQHF.

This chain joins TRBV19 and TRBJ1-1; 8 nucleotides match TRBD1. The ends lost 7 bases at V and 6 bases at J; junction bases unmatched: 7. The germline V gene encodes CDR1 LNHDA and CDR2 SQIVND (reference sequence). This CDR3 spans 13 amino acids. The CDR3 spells CASTRTGFPEAFF. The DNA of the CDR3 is TGTGCCAGTACCCGGACAGGGTTCCCTGAAGCTTTCTTT.

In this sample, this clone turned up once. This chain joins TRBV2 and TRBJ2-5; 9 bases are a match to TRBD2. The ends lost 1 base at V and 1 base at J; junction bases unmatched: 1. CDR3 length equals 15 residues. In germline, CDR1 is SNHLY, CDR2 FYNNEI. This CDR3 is CASSEGSGSQETQYF. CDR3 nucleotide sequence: TGTGCCAGCAGTGAAGGTAGCGGGAGCCAAGAGACCCAGTACTTC.

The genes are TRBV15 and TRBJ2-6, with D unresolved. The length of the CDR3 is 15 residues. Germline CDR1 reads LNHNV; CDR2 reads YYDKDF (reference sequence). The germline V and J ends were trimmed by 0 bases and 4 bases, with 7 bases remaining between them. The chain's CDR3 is CATSRDLSGANVLTF. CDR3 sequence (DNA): TGTGCCACCAGCAGAGATCTTTCCGGGGCCAACGTCCTGACTTTC.

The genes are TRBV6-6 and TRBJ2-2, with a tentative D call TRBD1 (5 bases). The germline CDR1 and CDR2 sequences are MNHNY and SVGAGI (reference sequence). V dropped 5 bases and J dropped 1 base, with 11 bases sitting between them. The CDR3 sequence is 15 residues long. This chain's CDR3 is CASSALTENTGELFF. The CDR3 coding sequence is TGTGCCAGCAGTGCGCTGACAGAGAACACCGGGGAGCTGTTTTTT.

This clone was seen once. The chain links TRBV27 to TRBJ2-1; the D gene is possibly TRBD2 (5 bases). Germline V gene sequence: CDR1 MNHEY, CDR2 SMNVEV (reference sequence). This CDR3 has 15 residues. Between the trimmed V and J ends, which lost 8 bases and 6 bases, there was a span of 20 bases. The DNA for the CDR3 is TGTGCCAGCTGTTCCAACGAGCGGAAAATCAATGAGCAGTTCTTC. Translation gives CASCSNERKINEQFF.

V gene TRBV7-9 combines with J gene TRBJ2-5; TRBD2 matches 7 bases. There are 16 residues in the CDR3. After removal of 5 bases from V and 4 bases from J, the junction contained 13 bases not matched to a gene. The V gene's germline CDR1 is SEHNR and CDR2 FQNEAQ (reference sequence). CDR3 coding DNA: TGTGCCAGCAGCAGCAATACGACTAGCCGGAGAGAGACCCAGTACTTC. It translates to CASSSNTTSRRETQYF.

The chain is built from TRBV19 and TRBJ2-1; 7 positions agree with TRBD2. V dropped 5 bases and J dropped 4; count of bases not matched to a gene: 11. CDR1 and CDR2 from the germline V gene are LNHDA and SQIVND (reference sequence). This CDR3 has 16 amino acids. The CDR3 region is CASSVGLRGVYNEQFF. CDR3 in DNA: TGTGCCAGTAGTGTCGGCCTCCGGGGGGTGTACAATGAGCAGTTCTTC.